This T cell receptor beta chain was observed in a study of vaccination and CD4 T cells after COVID-19. The overall study: SARS-CoV-2 positivity in convalescent patients was established by nasal swab PCR; fewer than 10 had mild and one severe disease.

Findings of the study overall: Looking at convalescent patients, 304 of their 307 vaccine-specific clones were spike mono-reactive.

TCRdb reprocessed the PCR reads with MiXCR, giving one entry per CDR3 protein. The top ten hold approximately 1.1% of the sample, which has just over 20,000 distinct CDR3 sequences, under 60% seen once. This clonotype appeared a few times. Its matching antigen is unknown. Germline V lookup: CDR1 DFQATT, CDR2 SNEGSKA (reference sequence). With 3 bases removed from V and 2 bases from J, the gap between germline ends came to 15 bases. CDR3 size: 15 residues. The sequencing here drew on CD4+ T cells from blood, taken before SARS-CoV-2 vaccination. The receptor was isolated from a human donor who had recovered from COVID-19. The chain links TRBV20-1 to TRBJ2-3, with D possibly being TRBD1 or TRBD2 (5 bases each). CDR3 DNA sequence: TGCAGTGCTAGGGGGGTCCCGGGGCCCACAGATACGCAGTATTTT. Translating it yields CSARGVPGPTDTQYF.